The entry below gives a single TCR beta chain sequence along with its context. Its cognate antigen has yet to be identified. The sample holds no much larger clone one base away, and base qualities are not on file. This sample was included in a study of regulatory T cells in long-lasting Graves disease (dated by TCRdb to 2020 to 2022). Background on the whole study: Patients with newly diagnosed Graves' disease had been on antithyroid drugs for under 3 months. A total of 33 samples underwent TCR sequencing: about 13 from persistent and about 20 from newly diagnosed Graves' disease patients. The study took place in China and was registered as a clinical trial. Peripheral blood TCR sequencing and RNA sequencing compared persistent Graves' disease patients with newly diagnosed Graves' disease patients. Study-wide conclusions, independent of this receptor: Lower TCR Shannon entropy and fewer highly expanded clones were observed in persistent Graves' disease patients than in newly diagnosed patients, which suggested clonal expansion. Preferential use of TRBV28, TRBJ1-2 and TRBJ2-5 was observed in persistent disease, whereas TRBV20-1 and TRBJ2-1 were favored in newly diagnosed disease. The authors noted that the small sample size was a limitation that may lower accuracy. Sequencing and analysis were limited to the TCR beta chain. Only peripheral blood was studied, because thyroid tissue, the primary lesion, was inaccessible. Patients with persistent disease shared more public clonotypes (about 2,900) than newly diagnosed patients did (more than 900).

Receptor libraries were prepared by multiplex PCR. TCRdb lists the instrument as Illumina HiSeq 4000. TCR beta libraries were built with iRepertoire HTBI primers and Arm-PCR amplification of CDR3 regions. Before sequencing, the PCR products went through gel purification. From the authors' description of their analysis: Across samples, approximately 68 TRBV and around 15 TRBJ segments were identified and used for gene usage analysis of CDR3 amino acid clonotypes. Filtered high-quality paired reads were merged into contigs using COPE and FqMerger. Contigs were aligned with BLAST to IMGT TRBV, TRBD and TRBJ reference genes, and CDR3 was defined per IMGT. Clonotypes above 0.1% frequency were classified as highly expanded clones. Shannon entropy served as the measure of repertoire diversity, while the Gini coefficient captured V-J evenness. A clonotype found in more than one individual was treated as public. TCRdb passed the public sequencing reads through fastp at Q25 and MiXCR, retaining productive beta sequences. For every CDR3 protein sequence, its rows merge into one entry that carries the most common genes and DNA. The V and J calls were determined by TCRdb, not by the authors. The sample table contains about 610,000 distinct CDR3 sequences; only one count was recorded for about 16% of them. The ten largest clones add up to 12% of the sample.

Inclusive of the bounding cysteine and phenylalanine, the CDR3 is 12 residues long. Only CDR3 DNA remains: 36 bases, in frame from the first base. V loses 7 bases, J loses 5 bases, and the germline ends lie 11 bases apart. Via the germline V gene, CDR1 is SGHRS and CDR2 YFSETQ. Explained via the paper, the time point label denotes: newly diagnosed GD, antithyroid drugs for less than 3 months. For both TCR sequencing and RNA sequencing, RNA was extracted from PBMCs using TRIzol. The diagnosis of Graves' disease followed American Thyroid Association guidelines. Patients for the study were recruited at an endocrinology department in Xi'an, China. Each patient gave approximately 10 milliliters of peripheral blood, collected in an EDTA anticoagulant tube. Ficoll Paque Plus density gradient separation was used to isolate PBMCs, and no further T cell sorting was done. An Agilent 2100 Bioanalyzer and agarose gel were used to assess RNA quality, and a NanoDrop 2000 was used to measure RNA concentration.

This same sample was also taken into another study, of T cells in Graves' hyperthyroidism and ophthalmopathy. The second study also describes: Stable Graves' hyperthyroidism was defined as the absence of progression to ophthalmopathy over 18 months of follow-up. Hyperthyroidism patients were newly diagnosed, with disease duration under 2 months, and aged 18 to 65 years. Any patient with an uncontrolled infection, another autoimmune disease, pregnancy or lactation was excluded. Diagnoses were based on clinical symptoms, serum thyroxine and TRAb, thyroid ultrasound and orbital computed tomography. For the first round of RT-PCR on the TCR CDR3, the HTBI primer set was used together with the Qiagen OneStep RT-PCR kit. Most expanded thyroid clonotypes (frequency above 0.001) were also detected in blood, suggesting blood repertoires may reflect thyroid immune responses. A 13 V-J signature model separated ophthalmopathy from stable hyperthyroidism, with around 91% sensitivity and roughly 82% specificity in cross-validation and 80%/75% in testing. In validation, the model predicted progression to ophthalmopathy with about 71% sensitivity and over 72% specificity, a median of 6.5 months before onset. A discovery cohort of about 95 patients, 43 with Graves' ophthalmopathy and 55 to 60 with stable Graves' hyperthyroidism, was used to find distinguishing TCR V-J signatures. Prospective prediction of ophthalmopathy was tested in an independent validation cohort consisting of roughly 20 hyperthyroidism patients and more than 15 patients who later progressed to ophthalmopathy. The 100 or so discovery patients were randomly split 7:3 into training and test sets. In addition, the study compared T-cell repertoires in thyroid tissue and in blood from about 6 Graves' hyperthyroidism patients. After blood sampling, hyperthyroidism patients were treated with methimazole at a starting dose of 30 mg daily, and ophthalmopathy patients were treated with high-dose intravenous methylprednisolone. Libraries were constructed in a second round of multiplex PCR, after which size selection and purification were performed. Paired-end sequencing of the libraries was performed with 100 bp reads on an Illumina HiSeq2000. SOAPnuke was used to process the raw data, with reads discarded if the reads contained adapters or uncalled bases, had a mean Phred below 15, or lacked an exact constant-primer or identifier match. High-quality paired reads were merged using COPE v1.2.5, and each unique nucleotide sequence was defined as a clonotype. Clonotypes were aligned to IMGT TRBV, TRBD and TRBJ reference segments using MiTCR v1.1. Analysis was restricted to V-J combinations with a frequency above 0.0001, which covered over 98% of repertoires. A TCS score was defined as the ratio of F50 (clonal expansion) to E x V (chaos), with BLOSUM62-based TCRdist applied between CDR3 peptides within each V-J. Welch's t-statistics and random forest reduced fewer than 550 V-J features to 10 to 15, which were used in a naive Bayes classifier (R e1071). Sample size was not statistically predetermined, and blinding of investigators to group allocation was not performed. The paper reports TCR Vbeta CDR3 sequencing of 135 peripheral blood samples: around 45 ophthalmopathy, fewer than 80 hyperthyroidism and some 17 progressor patients.

The chain links TRBV5-1 with TRBJ2-3, with the D segment identity uncertain. The source is a man aged 18-30 years with Graves disease. Donor details come from another sample of the same person, matched by shared clones. Sequenced material: peripheral blood mononuclear cells (PBMCs), taken at new diagnosis, from a patient treated with antithyroid drugs. The base sequence is TGCGCCAGCTCCCCGGACGTAGATACGCAGTATTTT. This yields the protein CASSPDVDTQYF. The entire variable domain, with the stretches around the CDR3 drawn from the reference TRBV5-1 and TRBJ2-3 proteins, is KAGVTQTPRYLIKTRGQQVTLSCSPISGHRSVSWYQQTPGQGLQFLFEYFSETQRNKGNFPGRFSGRQFSNSRSEMNVSTLELGDSALYLCASSPDVDTQYFGPGTRLTVL.